This T cell receptor (beta chain) was sequenced for a study of blood T cell repertoires in COVID-19. Study details: In each case, the material was cDNA or gDNA derived from T cells, B-cell-depleted T cells, or PBMCs.

In germline, CDR1 is GTSNPN, CDR2 SVGIG (reference sequence). After removal of 3 bases from V and 0 bases from J, the junction contained 2 bases not matched to a gene. The CDR3 runs to 15 residues. Authors' analysis steps: Reference gene primer amplification yielded estimated nucleated cell counts. The assay was immunoSEQ multiplex PCR, and TCRdb's table has in-frame clones only and misses some. V, J and clone size are those of that table, while D and trimming were read from the DNA. The sample records some 250,000 clones, about 88% being singletons. This clone was observed a handful of times. This chain uses TRBV30 with TRBJ2-6, with TRBD2 matching 7 bases. This clonotype originated in a woman in her thirties or forties who had recovered from COVID-19. Sequencing was done on a sample of peripheral blood. In DNA, the CDR3 is TGTGCCTGGAGGGGGGGGAGCTCTGGGGCCAACGTCCTGACTTTC. This translates into CAWRGGSSGANVLTF.